Below, 30 T cell receptor beta chains from the same sample are listed, as sequenced in a study of radiotherapy plus CTLA-4 blockade in lung cancer (dated by TCRdb to about 2018). Libraries came from the immunoSEQ multiplex PCR assay. TCRdb carries this immuneACCESS record with in-frame sequences only. Its versions omit some clonotypes, under half of them owing to an unresolved V gene in the studies checked, with the rest unexplained. This sample comprises 90,000 to 100,000 clones, just over 85% of them detected only once. The biggest ten clones account for 4.9% of the sample. The input for sequencing was peripheral blood, taken from a patient treated with radiotherapy plus ipilimumab. All receptors come from a human donor with non-small cell lung cancer that progressed on radiotherapy plus ipilimumab.

The genes are TRBV2 and TRBJ1-1; 7 bases line up with TRBD1. Germline V gives CDR1 SNHLY, CDR2 FYNNEI. The ends lost 2 bases at V and 4 bases at J; junction bases unmatched: 4. The CDR3 is 14 amino acids. The CDR3 DNA reads as TGTGCCAGCAGTGAACGACAGGGAGGCACTGAAGCTTTCTTT. Its translation is CASSERQGGTEAFF.

The V call is TRBV5-6, the J call TRBJ2-5; D is possibly TRBD2 (5 bases). With 4 bases removed from V and 0 bases from J, the gap between germline ends came to 16 bases. CDR3 length equals 16 residues. CDR1 is SGHDT, CDR2 YYEEEE, per germline. The CDR3 sequence: CASSTRGSGYQETQYF. CDR3 nucleotides: TGTGCCAGCAGCACTCGAGGGAGTGGGTACCAAGAGACCCAGTACTTC.

This clone is a singleton in its sample. The rearrangement uses TRBV19 and TRBJ2-7, with a possible D match to TRBD1 (6 bases). The V end was cut by 6 bases, the J end by 4 bases, with 16 bases between. The CDR3 extends over 14 amino acids. The V gene's germline CDR1 is LNHDA and CDR2 SQIVND (reference sequence). CDR3: CASSTRGSQYEQYF. CDR3 DNA sequence: TGTGCCAGTAGCACTAGGGGGTCCCAATACGAGCAGTACTTC.

This clone was seen just once. The V call is TRBV28, the J call TRBJ2-7; tentatively, D is TRBD2 (6 bases). V was trimmed by 1 base and J by 0 bases, leaving 13 bases between them. Germline V lookup: CDR1 MDHEN, CDR2 SYDVKM. The CDR3 has 16 amino acids. CDR3 residues: CASSLYREILSYEQYF. The CDR3, as DNA: TGTGCCAGCAGTTTATACCGGGAGATCCTCTCCTACGAGCAGTACTTC.

The chain employs TRBV19 and TRBJ2-7; the D gene is possibly TRBD2 (6 bases). V dropped 1 base and J dropped 3 bases, with 22 bases sitting between them. Germline CDR1 is LNHDA and CDR2 is SQIVND (reference sequence). This CDR3 is 18 amino acids long. The CDR3 DNA follows: TGTGCCAGTAGTATAGGGTTAGGGACTGGAACCAGAGACTACGAGCAGTACTTC. Translated, it gives CASSIGLGTGTRDYEQYF.

The chain is built from TRBV19 and TRBJ2-5; no clear D. This CDR3 spans 12 amino acids. Per germline, CDR1 LNHDA and CDR2 SQIVND (reference sequence). Trimming pared 8 bases from V and 4 bases from J, leaving 11 bases between. The CDR3, as DNA: TGTGCCAGTTCGAAGGGTGGAGAGACCCAGTACTTC. It specifies CASSKGGETQYF.

This clone was recorded a few times. This chain uses TRBV4-1 with TRBJ2-3; perhaps TRBD2 as D (6 bases). This CDR3 has 16 amino acids. The V gene lost 1 base and the J gene lost 2 bases, with 13 bases spanning the gap. Germline V gene data show CDR1 as MGHRA and CDR2 as YSYEKL. The CDR3 DNA reads as TGCGCCAGCAGCCAAGGCCGGGAGTACGTCACAGATACGCAGTATTTT. It is translated as CASSQGREYVTDTQYF.

A single count supports this clone. The gene calls are TRBV5-1 and TRBJ2-1, with 8 bases aligning to TRBD2. CDR1 is SGHRS, CDR2 YFSETQ, per germline. V was pared by 4 bases and J by 4 bases, with 7 bases of the junction left unmatched. The CDR3 has 15 amino acids. The CDR3 DNA follows: TGCGCCAGCAGCCCAAGCGGGAGTAAGTACAATGAGCAGTTCTTC. Residues: CASSPSGSKYNEQFF.

The CDR3 DNA reads as TGCGCCAGCAGCCAGGTGACAGGCTATGGCTACACCTTC. Translating it yields CASSQVTGYGYTF. This chain links TRBV4-1 with TRBJ1-2; possible D gene TRBD1, 6 bases. The CDR3 spans 13 residues. CDR1 MGHRA and CDR2 YSYEKL come from the germline V gene. V was trimmed by 3 bases and J by 4 bases, leaving 9 bases between them.

This clone appeared a few times. The rearrangement uses TRBV6-6 and TRBJ2-7, with TRBD2 as a possible D gene (6 bases). Germline-derived CDR1 and CDR2 are MNHNY and SVGAGI (reference sequence). This CDR3 contains 14 residues. V was shortened by 6 bases and J by 0 bases, with 12 bases between the two germline ends. This chain's CDR3 is CASSPSGLSYEQYF. CDR3 bases: TGTGCCAGCAGCCCCAGCGGGCTCTCCTACGAGCAGTACTTC.

The genes are TRBV7-9 and TRBJ1-1, with D hard to call. Per the germline V gene, CDR1 is SEHNR and CDR2 is FQNEAQ (reference sequence). This CDR3 has 13 amino acids. V lost 5 bases and J lost 3, with 10 bases in between. In nucleotides, the CDR3 is TGTGCCAGCAGCGTCGGGAGGGACACTGAAGCTTTCTTT. It is translated as CASSVGRDTEAFF.

V is TRBV5-1 and J is TRBJ2-1, with D hard to call. V was shortened by 0 bases and J by 0 bases, with 7 bases between the two germline ends. CDR3 length: 15 amino acids. Germline CDR1 and CDR2: SGHRS and YFSETQ. Here the CDR3 reads CASSLGGASYNEQFF. The CDR3 region has the DNA TGCGCCAGCAGCTTGGGAGGTGCCTCCTACAATGAGCAGTTCTTC. Full variable domain (outside the CDR3, taken from reference TRBV5-1 and TRBJ2-1): KAGVTQTPRYLIKTRGQQVTLSCSPISGHRSVSWYQQTPGQGLQFLFEYFSETQRNKGNFPGRFSGRQFSNSRSEMNVSTLELGDSALYLCASSLGGASYNEQFFGPGTRLTVL.

The gene calls are TRBV21-1 and TRBJ1-5. TRBV21-1 is annotated as a pseudogene. CDR3 length: 19 residues. CDR3 loop: CASSKPASPADGGEQPQHF. The CDR3 nucleotides read TGTGCCAGCAGCAAACCGGCCTCCCCGGCGGACGGAGGAGAACAGCCCCAGCATTTT.

This chain joins TRBV11-2 and TRBJ1-3; perhaps TRBD1 as D (5 bases). The CDR3 is 17 amino acids. V was pared by 2 bases and J by 4 bases, with 18 bases between. CDR1 is SGHAT, CDR2 FQNNGV, per germline. CDR3 sequence: CASSLRPGTSRGNTIYF. Here the CDR3 DNA reads TGTGCCAGCAGCTTAAGGCCAGGGACCTCGAGGGGAAACACCATATATTTT.

This clone appeared once. This chain connects TRBV7-2 to TRBJ2-1; D is uncertain. The CDR3 runs to 14 residues. The ends were cut back, 5 bases at V and 6 bases at J, with 14 bases in the middle. Germline CDR1 reads SGHTA; CDR2 reads FQGNSA. The CDR3 spells CASSTSGPFNEQFF. CDR3 bases: TGTGCCAGCAGCACCTCGGGCCCTTTCAATGAGCAGTTCTTC. Full variable domain (missing parts from reference TRBV7-2 and TRBJ2-1): GAGVSQSPSNKVTEKGKDVELRCDPISGHTALYWYRQSLGQGLEFLIYFQGNSAPDKSGLPSDRFSAERTGGSVSTLTIQRTQQEDSAVYLCASSTSGPFNEQFFGPGTRLTVL.

This clone appeared a few times. The limits of the CDR3 on the DNA are not certain, so only TCRdb's listed CDR3 is given. The chain employs TRBV19 and TRBJ1-2. The CDR3 is 13 residues long, ends included. CDR1 is LNHDA, CDR2 SQIVND, per germline (reference sequence). The CDR3 loop is CASTSVGGYGYTF.

The chain combines TRBV18 with TRBJ1-1, with 7 bases that match TRBD1. Germline CDR1 reads KGHSH; CDR2 reads LQKENI. The CDR3 spans 12 residues. V lost 4 bases and J lost 8; bases outside the gene matches: 4. The CDR3: CASSLDREEAFF. CDR3 coding DNA: TGTGCCAGCTCACTCGACAGGGAGGAAGCTTTCTTT.

V and J are TRBV18 and TRBJ2-5, with D unclear. V gave up 3 bases and J gave up 4 bases, with 9 bases separating them. This CDR3 region has 13 residues. CDR1 KGHSH and CDR2 LQKENI come from the germline V gene. The CDR3 DNA follows: TGTGCCAGCTCACCGCCCCAAGGAGAGACCCAGTACTTC. Translation gives CASSPPQGETQYF.

This rearrangement joins TRBV5-1 to TRBJ2-5, with 9 bases identical to TRBD2. Germline lookup yields CDR1 SGHRS and CDR2 YFSETQ. The CDR3 is 16 residues long. V shed 0 bases, J shed 4 bases, and the junction held 7 bases outside the gene matches. The CDR3: CASSLEPAGGGETQYF. The CDR3 DNA reads TGCGCCAGCAGCTTGGAGCCAGCGGGAGGAGGAGAGACCCAGTACTTC.

The CDR3 sequence is CASSVEGSGANVLTF. CDR3 nucleotides: TGTGCCAGCAGCGTTGAGGGGTCTGGGGCCAACGTCCTGACTTTC. The V and J genes are TRBV9 and TRBJ2-6; the D call may be TRBD1 or TRBD2 (5 bases each). The V end lost 2 bases, the J end lost 1 base, and 7 bases lay between the germline ends. The germline V gene encodes CDR1 SGDLS and CDR2 YYNGEE. The CDR3 totals 15 residues.

This chain connects TRBV10-2 to TRBJ2-2; D remains unclear. Germline CDR1 WSHSY, CDR2 SAAADI. Trimming stripped 10 bases from V and 1 base from J, with 7 bases between. The CDR3 contains 12 residues. This CDR3 reads CATCENTGELFF. The CDR3 DNA follows: TGCGCCACCTGTGAGAACACCGGGGAGCTGTTTTTT.

This chain joins TRBV5-1 and TRBJ2-3; 7 nucleotides align to TRBD2. The CDR3 covers 17 residues. V was pared by 3 bases and J by 1 base, with 11 bases of the junction left unmatched. Germline V gene sequence: CDR1 SGHRS, CDR2 YFSETQ. The CDR3 spells CASSSGILAGRTDTQYF. The CDR3 bases are TGCGCCAGCAGCTCAGGGATCTTAGCGGGTCGCACAGATACGCAGTATTTT.

This clone occurred a few times. The chain carries TRBV18 and TRBJ1-1; D perhaps matches TRBD1 (6 bases). CDR1 is KGHSH, CDR2 LQKENI, per germline. The CDR3 runs to 16 residues. With 6 bases removed from V and 4 bases from J, the gap between germline ends came to 21 bases. The CDR3 here is CASSPGVGGWSTEAFF. DNA of the CDR3: TGTGCCAGCTCCCCGGGGGTGGGGGGCTGGAGCACTGAAGCTTTCTTT.

The rearrangement joins TRBV27 to TRBJ2-2; D might be TRBD2 (5 bases). Germline-derived CDR1 and CDR2 are MNHEY and SMNVEV (reference sequence). Trimming pared 6 bases from V and 5 bases from J, leaving 13 bases between. CDR3 length: 14 amino acids. The CDR3 loop reads CASRRAEITGELFF. Here the CDR3 DNA reads TGTGCCAGCAGACGAGCGGAGATAACCGGGGAGCTGTTTTTT.

The gene calls are TRBV28 and TRBJ2-7; D is tentatively TRBD1 or TRBD2 (7 bases each). Germline V gives CDR1 MDHEN, CDR2 SYDVKM. The V end was cut by 2 bases, the J end by 1 base, with 15 bases between. The CDR3 runs to 16 residues. CDR3 sequence: CASSLGTAGGSYEQYF. CDR3 coding DNA: TGTGCCAGCAGTTTAGGGACAGCCGGGGGGTCCTACGAGCAGTACTTC.

Only a few counts were recorded for this clone. The chain links TRBV19 to TRBJ1-2; unclear D gene. The CDR3 covers 12 residues. Germline values: CDR1 LNHDA, CDR2 SQIVND (reference sequence). V lost 3 bases and J lost 8, with 10 bases in between. Here the CDR3 DNA reads TGTGCCAGTAGTATGGGTGTGGGAGGCTACACCTTC. This sequence encodes CASSMGVGGYTF.

The genes are TRBV15 and TRBJ2-7; possibly TRBD2 for D (5 bases). Per germline, CDR1 LNHNV and CDR2 YYDKDF (reference sequence). Trimming shortened V by 1 base and J by 3 bases, and 10 bases separated the two germline ends. The CDR3 has 14 residues. The CDR3 sequence is CATSRVGEIYEQYF. The CDR3 nucleotides are TGTGCCACCAGCAGAGTTGGGGAGATCTACGAGCAGTACTTC.

The chain joins TRBV2 to TRBJ1-2, with D unresolved. The germline V gene has CDR1 SNHLY and CDR2 FYNNEI. The CDR3 loop spans 11 amino acids. The V and J ends lost 8 bases and 7 bases respectively, with 11 bases between them. CDR3 sequence reads: CASREAVGYTF. DNA of the CDR3: TGTGCCAGCCGGGAGGCCGTTGGCTACACCTTC.

The genes are TRBV2 and TRBJ1-5; D is unresolved. Per germline, CDR1 SNHLY and CDR2 FYNNEI. CDR3 length equals 14 residues. V shed 1 base and J shed 3 bases, with 7 bases lying between them. The CDR3 DNA reads as TGTGCCAGCAGTGAAGAGGCCCTCAATCAGCCCCAGCATTTT. Translating gives CASSEEALNQPQHF.

A single count supports this clone. The V call is TRBV19, the J call TRBJ2-1; tentatively, D is TRBD2 (7 bases). The CDR3 is 16 residues long. CDR1 LNHDA and CDR2 SQIVND come from the germline V gene (reference sequence). V was shortened by 1 base and J by 2 bases, with 12 bases between the two germline ends. The CDR3 region has the DNA TGTGCCAGTAGTATAGGGGGAGGGGGGACCTACAATGAGCAGTTCTTC. This gives the protein CASSIGGGGTYNEQFF.